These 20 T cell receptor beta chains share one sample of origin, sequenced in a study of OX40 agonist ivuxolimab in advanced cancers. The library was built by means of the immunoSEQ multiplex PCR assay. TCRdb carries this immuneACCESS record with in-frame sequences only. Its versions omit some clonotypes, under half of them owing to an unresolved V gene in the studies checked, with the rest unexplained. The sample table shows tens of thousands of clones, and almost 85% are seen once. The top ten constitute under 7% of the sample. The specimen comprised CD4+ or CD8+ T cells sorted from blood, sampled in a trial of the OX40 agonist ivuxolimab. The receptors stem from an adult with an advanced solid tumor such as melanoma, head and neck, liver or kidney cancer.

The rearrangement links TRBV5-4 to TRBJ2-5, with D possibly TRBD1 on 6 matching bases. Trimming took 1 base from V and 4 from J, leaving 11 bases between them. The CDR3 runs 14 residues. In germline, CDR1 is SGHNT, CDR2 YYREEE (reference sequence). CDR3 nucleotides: TGTGCCAGCAGCTTGTCGGGCAGGGGAGAGACCCAGTACTTC. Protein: CASSLSGRGETQYF.

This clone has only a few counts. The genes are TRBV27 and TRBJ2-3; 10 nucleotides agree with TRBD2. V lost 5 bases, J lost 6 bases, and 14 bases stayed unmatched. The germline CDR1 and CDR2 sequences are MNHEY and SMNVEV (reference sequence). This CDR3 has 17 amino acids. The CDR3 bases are TGTGCCAGCAGTCCCTCCCATCCAGCGGGGGGGGCGGATACGCAGTATTTT. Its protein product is CASSPSHPAGGADTQYF.

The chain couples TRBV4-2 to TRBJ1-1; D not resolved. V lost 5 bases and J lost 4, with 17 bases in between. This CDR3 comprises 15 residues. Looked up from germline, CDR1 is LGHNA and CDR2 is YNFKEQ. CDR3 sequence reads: CASSSDTVPGTEAFF. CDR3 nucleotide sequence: TGTGCCAGCAGCTCCGATACCGTCCCTGGCACTGAAGCTTTCTTT.

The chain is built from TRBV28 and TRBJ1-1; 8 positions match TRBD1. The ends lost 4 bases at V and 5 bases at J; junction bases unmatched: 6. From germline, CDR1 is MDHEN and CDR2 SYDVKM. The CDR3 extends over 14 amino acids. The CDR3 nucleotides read TGTGCCAGCAGTTCTGGACAGGGAATGACTGAAGCTTTCTTT. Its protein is CASSSGQGMTEAFF.

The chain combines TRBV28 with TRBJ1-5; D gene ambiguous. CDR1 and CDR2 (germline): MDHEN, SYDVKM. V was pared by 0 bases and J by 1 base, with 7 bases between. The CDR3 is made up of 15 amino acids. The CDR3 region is CASSLWQESNQPQHF. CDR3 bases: TGTGCCAGCAGTTTATGGCAGGAAAGCAATCAGCCCCAGCATTTT.

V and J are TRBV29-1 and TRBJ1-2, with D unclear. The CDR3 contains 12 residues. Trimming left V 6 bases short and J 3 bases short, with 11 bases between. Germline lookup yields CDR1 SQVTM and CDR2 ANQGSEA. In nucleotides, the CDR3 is TGCAGCGTGTACTACCCTGACTATGGCTACACCTTC. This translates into CSVYYPDYGYTF.

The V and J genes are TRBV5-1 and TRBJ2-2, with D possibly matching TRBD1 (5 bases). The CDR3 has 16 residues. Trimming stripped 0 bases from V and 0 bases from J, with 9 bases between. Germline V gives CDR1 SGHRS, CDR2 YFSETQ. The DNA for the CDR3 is TGCGCCAGCAGCTTGGGGTCAGGGCCGAACACCGGGGAGCTGTTTTTT. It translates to CASSLGSGPNTGELFF. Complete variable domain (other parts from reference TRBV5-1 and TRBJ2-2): KAGVTQTPRYLIKTRGQQVTLSCSPISGHRSVSWYQQTPGQGLQFLFEYFSETQRNKGNFPGRFSGRQFSNSRSEMNVSTLELGDSALYLCASSLGSGPNTGELFFGEGSRLTVL.

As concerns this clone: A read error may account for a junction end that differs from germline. The CDR3 loop reads CASSQRDLGYYEQYF. The CDR3, as DNA: TGCGCCAGCAGCCAACGGGACCTGGGGTACTACGAGCAGTACTTC. The genes are TRBV5-4 and TRBJ2-7, with D possibly called TRBD1 or TRBD2 (5 bases each). The CDR3 covers 15 residues. The germline V gene has CDR1 SGHNT and CDR2 YYREEE (reference sequence).

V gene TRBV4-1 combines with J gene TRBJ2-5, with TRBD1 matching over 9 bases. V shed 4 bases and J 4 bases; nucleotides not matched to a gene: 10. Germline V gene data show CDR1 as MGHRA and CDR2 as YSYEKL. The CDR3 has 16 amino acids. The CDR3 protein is CASSRKQGAGGETQYF. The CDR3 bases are TGCGCCAGCAGCCGGAAACAGGGGGCCGGCGGAGAGACCCAGTACTTC.

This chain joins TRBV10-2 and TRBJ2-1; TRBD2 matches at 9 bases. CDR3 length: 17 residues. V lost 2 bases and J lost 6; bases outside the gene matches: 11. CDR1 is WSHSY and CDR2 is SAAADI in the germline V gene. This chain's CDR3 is CASSESAGGLLGNEQFF. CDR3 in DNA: TGCGCCAGCAGTGAGAGTGCGGGGGGGCTTCTTGGCAATGAGCAGTTCTTC.

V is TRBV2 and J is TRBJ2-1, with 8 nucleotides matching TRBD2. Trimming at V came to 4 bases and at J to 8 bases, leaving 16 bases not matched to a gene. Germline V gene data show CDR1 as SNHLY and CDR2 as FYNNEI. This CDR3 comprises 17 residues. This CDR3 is CASSVQETGTSIHEQFF. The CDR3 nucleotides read TGTGCCAGCAGTGTCCAGGAAACCGGGACTAGTATCCATGAGCAGTTCTTC.

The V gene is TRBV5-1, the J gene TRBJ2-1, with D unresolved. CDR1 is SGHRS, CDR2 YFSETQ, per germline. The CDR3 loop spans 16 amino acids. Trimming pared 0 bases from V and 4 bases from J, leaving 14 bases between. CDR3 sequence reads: CASSLVLTTIYNEQFF. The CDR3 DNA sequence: TGCGCCAGCAGCTTGGTCCTCACCACCATTTACAATGAGCAGTTCTTC.

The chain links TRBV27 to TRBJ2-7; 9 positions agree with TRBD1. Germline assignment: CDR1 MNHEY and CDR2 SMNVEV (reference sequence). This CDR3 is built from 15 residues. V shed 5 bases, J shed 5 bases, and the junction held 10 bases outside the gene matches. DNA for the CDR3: TGTGCCAGCAGTCTAACAGGGGGCGCCTGGGACGAGCAGTACTTC. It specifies CASSLTGGAWDEQYF.

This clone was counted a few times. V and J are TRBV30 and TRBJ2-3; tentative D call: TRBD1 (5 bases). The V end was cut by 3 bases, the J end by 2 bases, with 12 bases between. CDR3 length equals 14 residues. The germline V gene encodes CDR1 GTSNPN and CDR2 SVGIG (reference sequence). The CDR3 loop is CAWSGQFFTDTQYF. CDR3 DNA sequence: TGTGCCTGGAGCGGACAATTTTTCACAGATACGCAGTATTTT.

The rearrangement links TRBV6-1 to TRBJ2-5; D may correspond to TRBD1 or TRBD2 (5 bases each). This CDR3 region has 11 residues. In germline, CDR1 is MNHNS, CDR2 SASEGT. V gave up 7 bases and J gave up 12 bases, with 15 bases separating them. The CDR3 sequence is CASNRRGREYF. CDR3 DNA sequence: TGTGCCAGCAACAGAAGGGGACGGGAGTACTTC.

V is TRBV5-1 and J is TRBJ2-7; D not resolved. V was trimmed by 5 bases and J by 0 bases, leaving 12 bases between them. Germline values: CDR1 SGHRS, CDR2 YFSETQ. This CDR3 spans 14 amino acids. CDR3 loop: CASRSRPSSYEQYF. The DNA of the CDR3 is TGCGCCAGCAGAAGCCGGCCGAGCTCCTACGAGCAGTACTTC.

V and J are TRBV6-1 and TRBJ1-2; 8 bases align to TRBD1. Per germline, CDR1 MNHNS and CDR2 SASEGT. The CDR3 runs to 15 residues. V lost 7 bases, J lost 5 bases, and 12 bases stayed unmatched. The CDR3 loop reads CASMQDRAGRYGYTF. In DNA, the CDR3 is TGTGCCAGCATGCAGGACAGGGCGGGAAGGTATGGCTACACCTTC.

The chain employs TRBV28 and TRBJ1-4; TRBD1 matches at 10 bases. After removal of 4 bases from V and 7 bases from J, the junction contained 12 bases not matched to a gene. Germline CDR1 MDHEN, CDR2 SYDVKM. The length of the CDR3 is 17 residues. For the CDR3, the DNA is TGTGCCAGCAGTTCCCCCCTCGGGGGACAGGGGAGTGAAAAACTGTTTTTT. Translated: CASSSPLGGQGSEKLFF.

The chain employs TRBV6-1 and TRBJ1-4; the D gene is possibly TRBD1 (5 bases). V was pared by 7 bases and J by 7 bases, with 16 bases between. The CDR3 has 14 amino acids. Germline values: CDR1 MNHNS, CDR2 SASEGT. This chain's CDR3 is CASMRGSTGEKLFF. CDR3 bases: TGTGCCAGCATGAGGGGCTCAACGGGTGAAAAACTGTTTTTT.

CDR3 DNA sequence: TGTGCCAGCAGTTCCCAGGTCCATGCGGAGGCTTTCTTT. This sequence encodes CASSSQVHAEAFF. The J gene is TRBJ1-1, the V gene TRBV7-2; D remains ambiguous. The V end was cut by 6 bases, the J end by 11 bases, with 19 bases between. This CDR3 comprises 13 residues. Germline V gene data show CDR1 as SGHTA and CDR2 as FQGNSA.